This TCR beta chain is from a study of Graves' ophthalmopathy and Graves' hyperthyroidism. Looking at the study overall: Hyperthyroidism counted as stable given no ophthalmopathy within 18 months of follow-up.

This clonotype has a single count. Its specificity is unknown. General study points: Sensitivity reached roughly 90% and specificity roughly 76% for a 13-signature model separating ophthalmopathy from stable hyperthyroidism.

The germline gives CDR1 SEHNR, CDR2 FQNEAQ (reference sequence). This CDR3 region has 12 residues. V gave up 6 bases and J gave up 6 bases, with 12 bases separating them. Pregnancy or lactation, uncontrolled infections and other autoimmune diseases were grounds for excluding patients. From RNA, the CDR3 regions of TCR beta chains were amplified and sequenced. HTBI-primed RT-PCR formed the first round, and a multiplex PCR formed the second. TCRdb re-called the multiplex PCR reads through MiXCR, storing one row per CDR3 protein. The sample has around 1,000,000 distinct CDR3 sequences, about 38% seen once.

The clonotype was recovered from an adult man with Graves' hyperthyroidism. Sequencing was done on a sample of peripheral blood or thyroid tissue (not recorded which). The V and J genes are TRBV7-9 and TRBJ2-7; possibly TRBD1 or TRBD2 for D (5 bases each). The CDR3 is CASRATGGEQYF. Here the CDR3 DNA reads TGTGCCAGCAGAGCCACTGGGGGCGAGCAGTACTTC.